This TCR beta chain was captured by sequencing in a study of radiotherapy plus CTLA-4 blockade in lung cancer. Study context: Objective responses were observed in 15% to 20% of patients, and disease control was achieved by over 30%. Study outcomes and limitations: In blood, tumor-derived TCR clones expanded after radiotherapy plus ipilimumab.

Germline V gene lookup returns CDR1 SGHNT and CDR2 YENEEA. V lost 6 bases and J lost 8; bases outside the gene matches: 8. The CDR3 has 15 residues. As to this clone: The antigen remains unidentified.

Measured with immunoSEQ multiplex PCR; TCRdb has only the in-frame clones, and not every one. The sample lists tens of thousands of clones, roughly 75% occurring once. This clonotype was sampled from a human donor with non-small cell lung cancer who had stable disease on radiotherapy plus ipilimumab. This chain links TRBV11-3 with TRBJ2-1; 12 nucleotides align to TRBD1. Material: peripheral blood, obtained from a patient treated with radiotherapy plus ipilimumab. The CDR3 is CASSLGDRGLYEQFF. The CDR3 region has the DNA TGTGCCAGCAGTTTGGGGGACAGGGGGCTATATGAGCAGTTCTTC. Supplemented by reference TRBV11-3 and TRBJ2-1, the full variable domain reads EAGVVQSPRYKIIEKKQPVAFWCNPISGHNTLYWYLQNLGQGPELLIRYENEEAVDDSQLPKDRFSAERLKGVDSTLKIQPAELGDSAVYLCASSLGDRGLYEQFFGPGTRLTVL.